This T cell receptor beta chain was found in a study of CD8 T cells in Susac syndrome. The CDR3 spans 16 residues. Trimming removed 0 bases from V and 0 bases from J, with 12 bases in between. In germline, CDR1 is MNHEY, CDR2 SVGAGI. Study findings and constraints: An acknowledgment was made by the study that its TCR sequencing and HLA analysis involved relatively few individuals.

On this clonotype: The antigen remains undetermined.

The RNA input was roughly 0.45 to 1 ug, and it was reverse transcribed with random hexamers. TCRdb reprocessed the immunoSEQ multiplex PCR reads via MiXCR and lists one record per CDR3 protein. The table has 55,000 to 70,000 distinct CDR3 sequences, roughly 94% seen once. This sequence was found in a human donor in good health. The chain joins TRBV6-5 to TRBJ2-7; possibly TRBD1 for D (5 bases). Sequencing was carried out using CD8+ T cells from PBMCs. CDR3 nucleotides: TGTGCCAGCAGTTACTCGAGACAGTTTGGCTCCTACGAGCAGTACTTC. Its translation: CASSYSRQFGSYEQYF.